The 7 T cell receptor beta chains presented below share a single source sample, sequenced in a study of blood T cell repertoires in COVID-19. TCRdb's table, derived via immunoSEQ multiplex PCR, lists solely in-frame clones and lacks some. The sample has some 130,000 clones; around 88% are singletons. The sample was peripheral blood. The source of these receptors is a man aged 55 to 70 with COVID-19, enrolled during active disease.

The chain couples TRBV6-6 to TRBJ1-2, with D unclear. Germline V gene sequence: CDR1 MNHNY, CDR2 SVGAGI (reference sequence). Between the trimmed V and J ends, which lost 5 bases and 6 bases, there was a span of 10 bases. CDR3 size: 12 residues. The CDR3 reads CASSEFGDGYTF. The CDR3 DNA sequence: TGTGCCAGCAGTGAGTTCGGGGATGGCTACACCTTC.

The V and J genes are TRBV7-2 and TRBJ2-7; TRBD1 might be the D (5 bases). The CDR3 consists of 14 residues. The V and J ends lost 5 bases and 7 bases respectively, with 18 bases between them. Looked up from germline, CDR1 is SGHTA and CDR2 is FQGNSA. CDR3 residues: CASSRDRDLREQYF. The CDR3 DNA reads TGTGCCAGCAGCCGCGACAGAGATTTACGTGAGCAGTACTTC.

V gene TRBV6-5 combines with J gene TRBJ1-2, with D maybe TRBD1 (6 bases). V lost 7 bases and J 7 bases, leaving 19 bases between the germline ends. Looked up from germline, CDR1 is MNHEY and CDR2 is SVGAGI. CDR3 length equals 14 residues. The CDR3 sequence is CASTPLRGASGYTF. CDR3 DNA: TGTGCCAGCACCCCACTCCGGGGGGCGAGTGGCTACACCTTC.

The rearrangement links TRBV4-2 to TRBJ1-5, with D perhaps TRBD1 (5 bases). The germline gives CDR1 LGHNA, CDR2 YNFKEQ. The V end was cut by 3 bases, the J end by 2 bases, with 14 bases between. The CDR3 is made up of 16 amino acids. CDR3 residues: CASSQGGGGGNQPQHF. In nucleotides, the CDR3 is TGTGCCAGCAGCCAGGGGGGAGGCGGGGGCAATCAGCCCCAGCATTTT.

This chain connects TRBV5-4 to TRBJ1-1; 7 nucleotides match TRBD1. Looked up from germline, CDR1 is SGHNT and CDR2 is YYREEE (reference sequence). V was pared by 0 bases and J by 0 bases, with 8 bases of the junction left unmatched. The CDR3 is 17 amino acids. CDR3: CASSLELPGQLNTEAFF. The CDR3 DNA reads as TGTGCCAGCAGCTTGGAACTACCGGGACAGCTGAACACTGAAGCTTTCTTT. Variable domain in full (rest from reference TRBV5-4 and TRBJ1-1): ETGVTQSPTHLIKTRGQQVTLRCSSQSGHNTVSWYQQALGQGPQFIFQYYREEENGRGNFPPRFSGLQFPNYSSELNVNALELDDSALYLCASSLELPGQLNTEAFFGQGTRLTVV.

The chain is built from TRBV12-3 or TRBV12-4 and TRBJ2-7; 8 bases line up with TRBD1. The CDR3 runs to 13 residues. V trimming: 5 bases; J trimming: 0 bases; junction bases outside the gene matches: 0. The CDR3 nucleotides read TGTGCCAGCAGTGACAGGGGCTCCTACGAGCAGTACTTC. Translation gives CASSDRGSYEQYF.

CDR3 protein: CASSPGQGVYTGELFF. In DNA form, the CDR3 reads TGCGCCAGCAGCCCGGGACAGGGGGTGTACACCGGGGAGCTGTTTTTT. V gene TRBV5-1 combines with J gene TRBJ2-2; 11 bases agree with TRBD1. V gave up 4 bases and J gave up 3 bases; unmatched junction bases: 5. The CDR3 runs 16 residues. The V gene's germline CDR1 is SGHRS and CDR2 YFSETQ.